The entry below describes one T cell receptor (beta chain). Those enrolled in Seattle joined during active infection and were followed longitudinally afterward. The data are from a study of blood T cell repertoires in COVID-19. Overall study: Whether acute or convalescent, the COVID-19 samples came from the United States, Italy and Spain. From T cells, B-cell-depleted T cells, or PBMCs came the material, which was cDNA or gDNA.

Original analysis: Reference gene primer amplification gave estimated nucleated cell counts. Generated by immunoSEQ multiplex PCR, the TCRdb table keeps only in-frame clones and is missing some. Clone size and V and J calls were adopted from that table, with D and trimming inferred from the DNA. The sample carries just over 250,000 clones, 91% recorded once. The CDR3 spans 21 residues. V lost 6 bases, J lost 0 bases, and 31 bases lay in between. Germline V gene data show CDR1 as MNHEY and CDR2 as SMNVEV (reference sequence). The sequenced material came from peripheral blood. This TCR was sampled from a person under 30 with COVID-19, enrolled during active disease. The chain has TRBV27 and TRBJ2-3; D perhaps matches TRBD1 (7 bases). CDR3 sequence (DNA): TGTGCCAGCAGCCTTATCTGGGCAGGGGGGCGGGCAGAATCTAGCACAGATACGCAGTATTTT. It codes for CASSLIWAGGRAESSTDTQYF.